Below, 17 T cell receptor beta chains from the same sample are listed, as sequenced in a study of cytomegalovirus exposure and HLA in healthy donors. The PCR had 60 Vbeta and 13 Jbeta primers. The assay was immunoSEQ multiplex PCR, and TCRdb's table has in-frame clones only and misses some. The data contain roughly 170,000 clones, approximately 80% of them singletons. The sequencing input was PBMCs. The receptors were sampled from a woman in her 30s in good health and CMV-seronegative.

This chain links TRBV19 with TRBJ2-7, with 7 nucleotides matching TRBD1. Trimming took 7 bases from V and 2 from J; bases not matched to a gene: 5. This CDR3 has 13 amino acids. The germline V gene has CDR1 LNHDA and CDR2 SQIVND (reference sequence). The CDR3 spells CASKDRQAYEQYF. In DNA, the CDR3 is TGTGCCAGTAAGGACAGGCAGGCCTACGAGCAGTACTTC. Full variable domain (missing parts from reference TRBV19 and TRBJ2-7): DGGITQSPKYLFRKEGQNVTLSCEQNLNHDAMYWYRQDPGQGLRLIYYSQIVNDFQKGDIAEGYSVSREKKESFPLTVTSAQKNPTAFYLCASKDRQAYEQYFGPGTRLTVT.

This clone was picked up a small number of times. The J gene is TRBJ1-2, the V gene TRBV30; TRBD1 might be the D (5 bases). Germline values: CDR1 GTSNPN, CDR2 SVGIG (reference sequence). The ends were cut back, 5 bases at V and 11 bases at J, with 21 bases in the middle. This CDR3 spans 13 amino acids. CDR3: CAWAKSGTQTYTF. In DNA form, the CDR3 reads TGTGCCTGGGCAAAATCCGGGACTCAGACTTACACCTTC.

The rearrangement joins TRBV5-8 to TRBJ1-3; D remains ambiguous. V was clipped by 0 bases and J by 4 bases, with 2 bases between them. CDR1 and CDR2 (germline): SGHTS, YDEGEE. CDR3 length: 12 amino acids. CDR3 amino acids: CASSLAGNTIYF. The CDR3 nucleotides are TGTGCCAGCAGCTTGGCGGGAAACACCATATATTTT. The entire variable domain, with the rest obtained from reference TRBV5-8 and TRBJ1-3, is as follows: EAGVTQSPTHLIKTRGQQATLRCSPISGHTSVYWYQQALGLGLQFLLWYDEGEERNRGNFPPRFSGRQFPNYSSELNVNALELEDSALYLCASSLAGNTIYFGEGSWLTVV.

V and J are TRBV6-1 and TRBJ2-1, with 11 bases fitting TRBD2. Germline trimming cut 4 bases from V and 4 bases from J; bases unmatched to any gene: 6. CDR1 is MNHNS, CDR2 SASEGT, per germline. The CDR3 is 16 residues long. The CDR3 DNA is TGTGCCAGCAGTGGACTAGCGGGATCCAATTACAATGAGCAGTTCTTC. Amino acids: CASSGLAGSNYNEQFF.

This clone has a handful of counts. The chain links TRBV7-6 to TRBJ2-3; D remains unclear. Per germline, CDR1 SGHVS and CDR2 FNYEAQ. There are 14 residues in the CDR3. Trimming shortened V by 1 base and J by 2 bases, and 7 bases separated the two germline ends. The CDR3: CASSLVATTDTQYF. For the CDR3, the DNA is TGTGCCAGCAGCTTAGTGGCAACCACAGATACGCAGTATTTT. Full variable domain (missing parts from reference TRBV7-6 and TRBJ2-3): GAGVSQSPRYKVTKRGQDVALRCDPISGHVSLYWYRQALGQGPEFLTYFNYEAQQDKSGLPNDRFSAERPEGSISTLTIQRTEQRDSAMYRCASSLVATTDTQYFGPGTRLTVL.

CDR3 coding DNA: TGTGCCAGCAGCTCAGGACTAGCGGGAGGACCCGCCTACGAGCAGTACTTC. Translating it yields CASSSGLAGGPAYEQYF. V and J are TRBV9 and TRBJ2-7, with 14 positions matching TRBD2. Germline V lookup: CDR1 SGDLS, CDR2 YYNGEE. The CDR3 is made up of 17 amino acids. Losses at the gene ends were 4 bases for V and 2 bases for J; bases not matched to a gene: 8. Full variable domain (outside the CDR3, taken from reference TRBV9 and TRBJ2-7): DSGVTQTPKHLITATGQRVTLRCSPRSGDLSVYWYQQSLDQGLQFLIQYYNGEERAKGNILERFSAQQFPDLHSELNLSSLELGDSALYFCASSSGLAGGPAYEQYFGPGTRLTVT.

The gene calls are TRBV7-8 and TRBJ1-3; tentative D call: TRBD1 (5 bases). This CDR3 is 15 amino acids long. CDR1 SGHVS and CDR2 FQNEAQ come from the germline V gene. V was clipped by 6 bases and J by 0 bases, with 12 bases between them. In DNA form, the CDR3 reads TGTGCCAGCAGGGGGGGTTGGTACTCTGGAAACACCATATATTTT. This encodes CASRGGWYSGNTIYF.

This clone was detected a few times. CDR3 sequence reads: CASSLDRGDEKLFF. The CDR3 DNA is TGTGCCAGCAGCTTGGACAGGGGGGATGAAAAACTGTTTTTT. This chain joins TRBV5-4 and TRBJ1-4; 8 bases are a match to TRBD1. The CDR3 loop spans 14 amino acids. Germline V gives CDR1 SGHNT, CDR2 YYREEE (reference sequence). Losses at the gene ends were 0 bases for V and 6 bases for J; bases not matched to a gene: 1.

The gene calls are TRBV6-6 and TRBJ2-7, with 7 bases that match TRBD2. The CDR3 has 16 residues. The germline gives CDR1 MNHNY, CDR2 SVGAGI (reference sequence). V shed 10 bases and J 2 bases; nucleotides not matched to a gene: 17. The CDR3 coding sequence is TGTGCCACGCTCCGGGACTACAATCGGGCCACCTACGAGCAGTACTTC. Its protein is CATLRDYNRATYEQYF.

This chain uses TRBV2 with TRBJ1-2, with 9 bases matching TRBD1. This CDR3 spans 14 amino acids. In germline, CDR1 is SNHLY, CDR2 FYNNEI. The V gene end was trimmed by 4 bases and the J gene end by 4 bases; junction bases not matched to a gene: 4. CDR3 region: CASSGRDRAYGYTF. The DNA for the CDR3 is TGTGCCAGCAGTGGACGGGACAGGGCCTATGGCTACACCTTC. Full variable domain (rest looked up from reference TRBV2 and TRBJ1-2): EPEVTQTPSHQVTQMGQEVILRCVPISNHLYFYWYRQILGQKVEFLVSFYNNEISEKSEIFDDQFSVERPDGSNFTLKIRSTKLEDSAMYFCASSGRDRAYGYTFGSGTRLTVV.

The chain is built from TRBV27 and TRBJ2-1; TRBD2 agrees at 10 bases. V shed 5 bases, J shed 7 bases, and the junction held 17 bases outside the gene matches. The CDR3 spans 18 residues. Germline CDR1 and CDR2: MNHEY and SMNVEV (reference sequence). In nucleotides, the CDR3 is TGTGCCAGCAGTCCTTGGGGAAGCGGGAGGGCCGAGGGGAATGAGCAGTTCTTC. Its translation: CASSPWGSGRAEGNEQFF.

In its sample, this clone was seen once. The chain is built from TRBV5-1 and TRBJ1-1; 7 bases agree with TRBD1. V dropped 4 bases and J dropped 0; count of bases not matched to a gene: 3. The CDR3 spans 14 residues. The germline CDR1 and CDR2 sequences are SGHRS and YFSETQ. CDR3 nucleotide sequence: TGCGCCAGCAGCCCGGGACAGATGAACACTGAAGCTTTCTTT. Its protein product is CASSPGQMNTEAFF.

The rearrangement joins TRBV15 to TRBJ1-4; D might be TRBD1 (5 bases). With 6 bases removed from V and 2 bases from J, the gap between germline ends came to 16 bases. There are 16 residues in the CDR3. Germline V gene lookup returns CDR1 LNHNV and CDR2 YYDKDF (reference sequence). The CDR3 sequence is CATRWAGGLTNEKLFF. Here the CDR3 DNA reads TGTGCCACCAGGTGGGCGGGGGGGTTGACTAATGAAAAACTGTTTTTT.

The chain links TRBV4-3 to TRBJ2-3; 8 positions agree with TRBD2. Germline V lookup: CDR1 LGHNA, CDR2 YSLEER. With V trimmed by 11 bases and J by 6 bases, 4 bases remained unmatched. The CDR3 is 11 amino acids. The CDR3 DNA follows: TGCGCCCCCAGACTAGCGGATACGCAGTATTTT. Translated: CAPRLADTQYF.

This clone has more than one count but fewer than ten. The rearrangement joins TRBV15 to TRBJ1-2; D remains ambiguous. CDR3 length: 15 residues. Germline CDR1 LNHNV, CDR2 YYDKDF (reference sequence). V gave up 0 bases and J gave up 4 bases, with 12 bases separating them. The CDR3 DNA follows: TGTGCCACCAGCAGAGATCAAAGGAGGACCTATGGCTACACCTTC. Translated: CATSRDQRRTYGYTF.

The CDR3: CASSLGLGWDGTEAFF. Here the CDR3 DNA reads TGTGCCAGCAGCTTGGGACTGGGGTGGGATGGCACTGAAGCTTTCTTT. The chain combines TRBV7-2 with TRBJ1-1; TRBD1 might be the D (5 bases). Trimming left V 3 bases short and J 4 bases short, with 18 bases between. CDR1 SGHTA and CDR2 FQGNSA come from the germline V gene. This CDR3 spans 16 amino acids.

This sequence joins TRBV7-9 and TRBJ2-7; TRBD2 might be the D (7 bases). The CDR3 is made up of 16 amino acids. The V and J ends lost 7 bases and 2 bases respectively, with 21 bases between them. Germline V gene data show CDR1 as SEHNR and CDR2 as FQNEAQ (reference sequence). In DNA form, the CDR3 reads TGTGCCAGCACCGACAAATTACGGGGGGCCACCTACGAGCAGTACTTC. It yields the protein CASTDKLRGATYEQYF. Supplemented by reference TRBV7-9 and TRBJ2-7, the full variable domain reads DTGVSQNPRHKITKRGQNVTFRCDPISEHNRLYWYRQTLGQGPEFLTYFQNEAQLEKSRLLSDRFSAERPKGSFSTLEIQRTEQGDSAMYLCASTDKLRGATYEQYFGPGTRLTVT.